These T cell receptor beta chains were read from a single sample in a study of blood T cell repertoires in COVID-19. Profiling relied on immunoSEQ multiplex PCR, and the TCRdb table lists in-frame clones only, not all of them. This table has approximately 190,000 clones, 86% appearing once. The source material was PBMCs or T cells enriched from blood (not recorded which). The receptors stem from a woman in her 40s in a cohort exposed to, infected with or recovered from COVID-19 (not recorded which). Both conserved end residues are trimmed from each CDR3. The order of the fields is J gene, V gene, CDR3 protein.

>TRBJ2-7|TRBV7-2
ASSSNPPHYEQY
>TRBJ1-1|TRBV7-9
ASSSPGGGSAF
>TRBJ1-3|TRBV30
AWTGGNTIY
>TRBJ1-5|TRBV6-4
ASSDSNTGGNQPQH
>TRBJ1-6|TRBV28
ASSPQGALH
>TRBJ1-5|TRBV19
ASKTGGDNQPQH
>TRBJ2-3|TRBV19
ASSIRGLAGASTDTQY
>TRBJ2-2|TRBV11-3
ASSLGTEVSANTGELF
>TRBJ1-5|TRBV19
ASSRSTNSNQPQH
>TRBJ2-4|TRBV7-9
ASSFGGEGIQY
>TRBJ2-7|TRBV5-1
ASSPPPGGVQY
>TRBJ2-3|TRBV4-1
ASSPALGGAGDTQY
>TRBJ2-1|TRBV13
ASSTSNYREQF
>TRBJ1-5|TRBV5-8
ASSWTGTSNQPQH
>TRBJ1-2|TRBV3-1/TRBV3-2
ASSLRAGDGYT
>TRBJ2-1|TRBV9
ASSVALGGRSYNEQF
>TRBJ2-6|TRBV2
ASSGSREGSGANVLT
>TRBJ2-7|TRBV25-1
ASSTGGYEQY
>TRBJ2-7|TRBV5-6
ASSLADEQY
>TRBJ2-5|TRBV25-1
ASSEGSLAPRGETQY
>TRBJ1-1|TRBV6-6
ASSPQFEAF
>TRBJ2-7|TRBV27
ASSLYSGRASYEQY
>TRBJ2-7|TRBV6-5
ASSYSSTSGPYEQY
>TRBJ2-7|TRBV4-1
ASSQGLAMNEQY
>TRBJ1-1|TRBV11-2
ASSHTGDSPTEAF
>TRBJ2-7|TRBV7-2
ASSLSGSGMYEQY
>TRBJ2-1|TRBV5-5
ASSLGSDLSYNEQF
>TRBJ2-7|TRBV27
ASSLRREDNEQY
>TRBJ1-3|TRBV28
ASSSPLGQTSGNTIY
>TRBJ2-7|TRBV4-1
ASSQARDRANEQY